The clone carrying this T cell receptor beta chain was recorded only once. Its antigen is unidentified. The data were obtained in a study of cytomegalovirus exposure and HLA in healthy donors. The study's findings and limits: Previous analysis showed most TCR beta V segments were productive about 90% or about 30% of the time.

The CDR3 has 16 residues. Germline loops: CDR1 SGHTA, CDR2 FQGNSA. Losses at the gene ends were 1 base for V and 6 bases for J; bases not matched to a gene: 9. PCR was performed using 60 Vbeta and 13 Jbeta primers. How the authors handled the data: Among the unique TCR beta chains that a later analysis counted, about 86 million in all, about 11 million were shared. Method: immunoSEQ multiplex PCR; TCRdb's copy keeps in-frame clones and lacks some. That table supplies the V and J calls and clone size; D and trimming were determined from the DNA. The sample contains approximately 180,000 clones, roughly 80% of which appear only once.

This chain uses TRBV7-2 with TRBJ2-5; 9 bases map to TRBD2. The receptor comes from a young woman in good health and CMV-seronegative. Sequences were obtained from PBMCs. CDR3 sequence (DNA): TGTGCCAGCAGCTTAGTTTTTAGCGGGAGAGAGAAGACCCAGTACTTC. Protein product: CASSLVFSGREKTQYF.